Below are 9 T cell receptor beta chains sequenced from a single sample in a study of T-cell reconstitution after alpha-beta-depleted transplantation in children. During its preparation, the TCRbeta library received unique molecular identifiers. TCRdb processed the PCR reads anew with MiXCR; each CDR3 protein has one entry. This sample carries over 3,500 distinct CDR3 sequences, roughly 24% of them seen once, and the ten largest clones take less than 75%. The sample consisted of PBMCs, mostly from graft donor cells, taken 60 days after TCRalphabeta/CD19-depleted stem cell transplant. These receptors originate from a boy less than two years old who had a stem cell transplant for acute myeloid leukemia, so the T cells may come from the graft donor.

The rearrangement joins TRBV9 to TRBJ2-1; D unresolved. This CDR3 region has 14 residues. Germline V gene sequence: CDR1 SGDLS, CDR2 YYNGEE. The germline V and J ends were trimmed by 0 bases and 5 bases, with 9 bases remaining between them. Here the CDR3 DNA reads TGTGCCAGCAGCGTAGTTGGGTACGACAATGAGCAGTTCTTC. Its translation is CASSVVGYDNEQFF.

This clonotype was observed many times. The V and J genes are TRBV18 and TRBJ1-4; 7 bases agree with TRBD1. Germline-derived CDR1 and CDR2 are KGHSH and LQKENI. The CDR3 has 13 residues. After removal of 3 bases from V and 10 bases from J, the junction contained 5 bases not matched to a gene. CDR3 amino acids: CASSPYDRAKLFF. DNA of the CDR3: TGTGCCAGCTCACCGTACGACAGGGCAAAACTGTTTTTT.

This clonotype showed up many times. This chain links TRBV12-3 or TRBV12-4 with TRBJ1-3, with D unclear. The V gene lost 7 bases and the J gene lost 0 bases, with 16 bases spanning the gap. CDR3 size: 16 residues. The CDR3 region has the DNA TGTGCCAGCACCCCCCCGGGCAGTACCTCTGGAAACACCATATATTTT. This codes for CASTPPGSTSGNTIYF.

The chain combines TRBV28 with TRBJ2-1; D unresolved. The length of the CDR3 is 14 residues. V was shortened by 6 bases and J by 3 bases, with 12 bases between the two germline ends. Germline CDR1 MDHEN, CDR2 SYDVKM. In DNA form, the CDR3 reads TGTGCCAGCAGCTGGTGGACGGACTACAATGAGCAGTTCTTC. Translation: CASSWWTDYNEQFF. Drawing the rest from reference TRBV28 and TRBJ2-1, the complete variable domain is DVKVTQSSRYLVKRTGEKVFLECVQDMDHENMFWYRQDPGLGLRLIYFSYDVKMKEKGDIPEGYSVSREKKERFSLILESASTNQTSMYLCASSWWTDYNEQFFGPGTRLTVL.

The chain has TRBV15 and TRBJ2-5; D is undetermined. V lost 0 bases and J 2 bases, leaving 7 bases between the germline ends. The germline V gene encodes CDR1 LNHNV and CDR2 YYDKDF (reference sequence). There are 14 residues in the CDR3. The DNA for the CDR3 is TGTGCCACCAGCAGAGATCCGGGTCAAGAGACCCAGTACTTC. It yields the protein CATSRDPGQETQYF.

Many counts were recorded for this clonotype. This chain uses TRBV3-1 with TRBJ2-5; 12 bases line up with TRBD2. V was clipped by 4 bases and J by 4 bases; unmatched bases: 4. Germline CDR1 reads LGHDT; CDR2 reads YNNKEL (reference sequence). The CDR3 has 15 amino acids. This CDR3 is CASSLLAGGRETQYF. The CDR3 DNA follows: TGTGCCAGCAGCCTCCTAGCGGGGGGGAGAGAGACCCAGTACTTC.

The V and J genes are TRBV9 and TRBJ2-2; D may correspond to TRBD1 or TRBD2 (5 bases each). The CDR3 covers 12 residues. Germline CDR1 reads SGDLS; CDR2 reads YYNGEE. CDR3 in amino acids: CATSWGTGELFF. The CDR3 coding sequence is TGTGCGACGTCTTGGGGGACCGGGGAGCTGTTTTTT.

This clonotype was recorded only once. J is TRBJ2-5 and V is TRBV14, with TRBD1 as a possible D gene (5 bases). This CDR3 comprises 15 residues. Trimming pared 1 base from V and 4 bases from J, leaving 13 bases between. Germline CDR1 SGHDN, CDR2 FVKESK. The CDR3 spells CASSQGGTGRETQYF. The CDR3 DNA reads TGTGCCAGCAGCCAAGGGGGTACAGGAAGAGAGACCCAGTACTTC.

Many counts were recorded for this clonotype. The CDR3 region is CSAPHRQVPNTQYF. The DNA for the CDR3 is TGCAGTGCTCCCCACCGACAGGTCCCAAATACGCAGTATTTT. The gene calls are TRBV20-1 and TRBJ2-3, with D possibly TRBD1 on 6 matching bases. V dropped 5 bases and J dropped 7 bases, with 19 bases sitting between them. The CDR3 has 14 residues. The germline gives CDR1 DFQATT, CDR2 SNEGSKA (reference sequence).